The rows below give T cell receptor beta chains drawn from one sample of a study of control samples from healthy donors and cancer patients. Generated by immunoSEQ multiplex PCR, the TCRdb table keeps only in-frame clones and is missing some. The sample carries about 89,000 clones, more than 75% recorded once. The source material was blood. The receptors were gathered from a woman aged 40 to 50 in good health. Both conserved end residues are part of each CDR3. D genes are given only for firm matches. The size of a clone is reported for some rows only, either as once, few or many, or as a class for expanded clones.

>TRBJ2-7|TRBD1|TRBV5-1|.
CASSPHLDRSSYEQYF
TGCGCCAGCAGCCCACATTTGGACAGGAGCTCCTACGAGCAGTACTTC
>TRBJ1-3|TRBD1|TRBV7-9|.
CASSTYRGTGNTIYF
TGTGCCAGCAGCACCTACAGGGGGACTGGAAACACCATATATTTT
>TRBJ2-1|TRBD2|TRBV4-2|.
CASSQVGGAHEQFF
TGTGCCAGCAGCCAGGTCGGGGGGGCCCATGAGCAGTTCTTC
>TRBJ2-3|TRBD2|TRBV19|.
CATRTSGGAGDTQYF
TGTGCCACGAGGACTAGCGGGGGGGCAGGGGATACGCAGTATTTT
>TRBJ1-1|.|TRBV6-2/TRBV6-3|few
CASSYAVNTEAFF
TGTGCCAGCAGTTACGCGGTGAACACTGAAGCTTTCTTT
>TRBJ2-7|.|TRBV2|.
CASRPTQGSSYEQYF
TGTGCCAGCAGGCCCACACAGGGCAGCTCCTACGAGCAGTACTTC
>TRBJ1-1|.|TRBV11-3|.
CASSAENTEAFF
TGTGCCAGCAGCGCAGAGAACACTGAAGCTTTCTTT
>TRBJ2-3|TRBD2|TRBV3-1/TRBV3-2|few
CASKIAGGSTDTQYF
TGTGCCAGCAAAATAGCGGGGGGGAGCACAGATACGCAGTATTTT
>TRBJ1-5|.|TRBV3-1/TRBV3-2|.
CASSPTGFNQPQHF
TGTGCCAGCAGCCCCACTGGGTTCAATCAGCCCCAGCATTTT
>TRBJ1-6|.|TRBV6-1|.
CASSENVGGSPLHF
TGTGCCAGCAGTGAAAACGTCGGGGGATCACCCCTCCACTTT
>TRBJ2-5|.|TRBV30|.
CAWSDRFQETQYF
TGTGCCTGGAGTGACAGGTTCCAAGAGACCCAGTACTTC
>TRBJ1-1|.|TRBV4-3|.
CASSQGGGGTEAFF
TGCGCCAGCAGCCAAGGGGGGGGAGGCACTGAAGCTTTCTTT
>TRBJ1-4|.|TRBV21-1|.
CASSLRSRPEKLFF
TGTGCCAGCAGCCTAAGGTCCCGCCCGGAAAAACTGTTTTTT
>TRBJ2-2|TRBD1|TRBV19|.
CASSITGTGNTGELFF
TGTGCCAGTAGTATCACAGGGACAGGGAACACCGGGGAGCTGTTTTTT
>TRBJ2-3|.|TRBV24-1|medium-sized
CATSGRGFADTQYF
TGTGCCACCAGTGGAAGGGGCTTCGCAGATACGCAGTATTTT
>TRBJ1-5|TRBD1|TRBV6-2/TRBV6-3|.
CASSQRQGAIGQPQHF
TGTGCCAGCAGTCAACGTCAGGGGGCGATCGGGCAGCCCCAGCATTTT
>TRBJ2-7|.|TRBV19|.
CASRRDSASYEQYF
TGTGCCAGTCGGCGGGACAGTGCTTCCTACGAGCAGTACTTC
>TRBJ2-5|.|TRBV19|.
CASKGEGTHTYQETQYF
TGTGCCAGTAAGGGAGAGGGTACACACACGTACCAAGAGACCCAGTACTTC
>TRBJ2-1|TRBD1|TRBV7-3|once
CASSPGTGGLYNEQFF
TGTGCCAGCAGCCCAGGGACAGGGGGTCTTTACAATGAGCAGTTCTTC
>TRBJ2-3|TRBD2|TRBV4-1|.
CASSPTTSGAGYF
TGCGCCAGCAGCCCAACGACTAGCGGGGCGGGGTATTTT
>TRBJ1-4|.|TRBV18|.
CASSPFRGDEKLFF
TGTGCCAGCTCACCTTTTCGAGGGGATGAAAAACTGTTTTTT
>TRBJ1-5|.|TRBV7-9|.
CASSPQGSNQPQHF
TGTGCCAGCAGCCCACAGGGAAGCAATCAGCCCCAGCATTTT
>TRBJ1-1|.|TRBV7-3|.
CASSLTLGAVTEAFF
TGTGCCAGCAGCTTAACTTTGGGGGCGGTGACTGAAGCTTTCTTT
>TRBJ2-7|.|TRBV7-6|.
CASSPTETPSYEQYF
TGTGCCAGCAGCCCAACGGAGACTCCTTCCTACGAGCAGTACTTC
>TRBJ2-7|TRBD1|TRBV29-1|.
CSGEGQGAGEQYF
TGCAGCGGAGAGGGGCAGGGGGCGGGAGAGCAGTACTTC
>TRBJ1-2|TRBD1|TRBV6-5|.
CASRRQGAMGYTF
TGTGCCAGCCGTCGACAGGGGGCGATGGGCTACACCTTC
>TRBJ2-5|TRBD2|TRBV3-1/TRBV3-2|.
CASSLAGGGSTETQYF
TGTGCCAGCAGCCTAGCGGGGGGAGGGTCTACGGAGACCCAGTACTTC
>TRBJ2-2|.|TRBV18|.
CASSLGASANTGELFF
TGTGCCAGCTCATTAGGAGCCAGTGCGAACACCGGGGAGCTGTTTTTT
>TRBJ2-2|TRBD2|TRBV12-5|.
CASGLGLAEGPGELFF
TGTGCTAGTGGTTTGGGACTAGCGGAGGGGCCCGGGGAGCTGTTTTTT
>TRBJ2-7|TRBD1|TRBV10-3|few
CAIRGQGGSYEQYF
TGTGCCATCAGGGGACAGGGTGGAAGCTACGAGCAGTACTTC
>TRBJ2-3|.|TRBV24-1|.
CATSDPLAETTDTQYF
TGTGCCACCAGTGACCCACTGGCGGAAACCACAGATACGCAGTATTTT
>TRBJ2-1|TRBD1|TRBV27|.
CASSQAGTGPNEQFF
TGTGCCAGCAGCCAAGCCGGGACAGGGCCCAATGAGCAGTTCTTC
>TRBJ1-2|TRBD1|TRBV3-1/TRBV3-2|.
CASSQDTYGTGGYGYTF
TGTGCCAGCAGCCAAGATACGTATGGGACAGGGGGATATGGCTACACCTTC
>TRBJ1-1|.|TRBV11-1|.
CASSLVPGANTEAFF
TGTGCCAGCAGCTTAGTCCCAGGGGCGAACACTGAAGCTTTCTTT
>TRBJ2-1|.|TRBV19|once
CASSIGGRDEQFF
TGTGCCAGTAGTATTGGAGGCAGGGATGAGCAGTTCTTC
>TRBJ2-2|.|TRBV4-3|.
CASSQERGERDGTGELFF
TGCGCCAGCAGCCAAGAACGGGGTGAGAGAGACGGGACCGGGGAGCTGTTTTTT
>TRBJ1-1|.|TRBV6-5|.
CASSAPGRDTEAFF
TGTGCCAGCAGCGCCCCAGGGAGGGACACTGAAGCTTTCTTT
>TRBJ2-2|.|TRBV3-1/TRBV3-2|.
CASSLQHTGELFF
TGTGCCAGCAGCCTACAGCACACCGGGGAGCTGTTTTTT
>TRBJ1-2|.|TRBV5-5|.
CASSFNAWGYTF
TGTGCCAGCAGCTTCAATGCCTGGGGCTACACCTTC
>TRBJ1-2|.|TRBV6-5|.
CASTGGDTPWGYTF
TGTGCCAGCACCGGCGGGGACACGCCGTGGGGCTACACCTTC
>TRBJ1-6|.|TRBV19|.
CASSILGTSGNSPLHF
TGTGCCAGTAGTATATTGGGGACCTCGGGGAATTCACCCCTCCACTTT